This TCR beta chain was retrieved from a study of T cell changes during pregnancy in multiple sclerosis. The table came from immunoSEQ multiplex PCR; TCRdb's copy has only in-frame clones and leaves some out. This sample has 50,000 to 60,000 clones, with around 90% found just once. V lost 5 bases and J lost 5, with 11 bases in between. CDR1 is MNHEY and CDR2 is SVGAGI in the germline V gene. CDR3 length: 13 residues. The J gene is TRBJ2-3, the V gene TRBV6-5; unclear D gene. The specimen was peripheral blood, collected after pregnancy. The TCR comes from a female donor in good health, enrolled as a control in a pregnancy study. In DNA form, the CDR3 reads TGTGCCAGCAGTGCGTTGAGAGGAGATACGCAGTATTTT. It specifies CASSALRGDTQYF.